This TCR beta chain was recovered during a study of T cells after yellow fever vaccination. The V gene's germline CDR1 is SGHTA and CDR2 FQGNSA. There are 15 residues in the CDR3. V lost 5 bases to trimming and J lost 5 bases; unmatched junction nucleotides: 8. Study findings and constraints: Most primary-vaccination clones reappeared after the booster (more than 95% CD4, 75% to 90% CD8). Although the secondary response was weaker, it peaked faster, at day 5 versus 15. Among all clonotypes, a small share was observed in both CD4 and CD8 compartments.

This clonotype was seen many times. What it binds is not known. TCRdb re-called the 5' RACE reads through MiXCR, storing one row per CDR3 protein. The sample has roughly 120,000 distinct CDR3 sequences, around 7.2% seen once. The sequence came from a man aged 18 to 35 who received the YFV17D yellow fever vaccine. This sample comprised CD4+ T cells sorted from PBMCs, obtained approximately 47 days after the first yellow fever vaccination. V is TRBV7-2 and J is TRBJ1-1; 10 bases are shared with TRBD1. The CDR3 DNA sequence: TGTGCCAGCAGCGTAACGGGACAGGGGAGGACTGAAGCTTTCTTT. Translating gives CASSVTGQGRTEAFF.